The clone carrying this TCR beta chain has more than one count but fewer than ten. The data stem from a study of T-cell reconstitution after alpha-beta-depleted transplantation in children. The V gene lost 11 bases and the J gene lost 1 base, with 11 bases spanning the gap. The CDR3 runs 12 residues. CDR1 is MNHNY, CDR2 SVGAGI, per germline (reference sequence). TCRbeta library construction was performed incorporating unique molecular identifiers. MiXCR was run by TCRdb on the PCR reads, yielding one entry per CDR3 protein. Here the sample spans approximately 640,000 distinct CDR3 sequences, around a sixth being singletons.

The starting material was PBMCs from the stem cell graft donor, obtained from the stem cell graft. The V and J genes are TRBV6-6 and TRBJ1-1; D not certain. The TCR sequence derives from a human donor who donated a stem cell graft to a child with acute myeloid leukemia. CDR3 protein: CASGPGNTEAFF. CDR3 coding DNA: TGTGCCTCGGGTCCGGGGAACACTGAAGCTTTCTTT.